The 31 T cell receptor beta chains below all came from one sample that was sequenced in a study of cytomegalovirus exposure and HLA in healthy donors. Only in-frame clones appear in the TCRdb table, and some are missing; sequencing was by immunoSEQ multiplex PCR. Seen here are hundreds of thousands of clones, around 78% observed once, and the top ten hold around 5.5%. What was sequenced was PBMCs. The receptors come from a woman under 30 in good health and CMV-seronegative.

The genes are TRBV4-1 and TRBJ1-4, with a tentative D call TRBD1 (5 bases). The V gene lost 3 bases and the J gene lost 5 bases, with 19 bases spanning the gap. Germline V gene lookup returns CDR1 MGHRA and CDR2 YSYEKL. The CDR3 length is 17 residues. CDR3 DNA sequence: TGCGCCAGCAGCCAGGCGGGGACGGGACTGAGGAATGAAAAACTGTTTTTT. Translating it yields CASSQAGTGLRNEKLFF.

This chain joins TRBV13 and TRBJ2-1; D is possibly TRBD1 or TRBD2 (5 bases each). This CDR3 is built from 13 residues. The germline CDR1 and CDR2 sequences are PRHDT and FYEKMQ (reference sequence). V was clipped by 5 bases and J by 6 bases, with 11 bases between them. CDR3 region: CASSPTEGNEQFF. The CDR3 DNA reads TGTGCCAGCAGCCCGACAGAGGGCAATGAGCAGTTCTTC.

V usage is TRBV5-1 and J usage is TRBJ2-7, with D tentatively TRBD2 (5 bases). Trimming left V 4 bases short and J 3 bases short, with 17 bases between. CDR3 length: 15 residues. Germline assignment: CDR1 SGHRS and CDR2 YFSETQ. CDR3 residues: CASSVRGGRYYEQYF. The CDR3 DNA follows: TGCGCCAGCAGCGTCCGAGGAGGCCGTTACTACGAGCAGTACTTC.

CDR3 sequence reads: CASSQDWTEETQYF. The DNA for the CDR3 is TGCGCCAGCAGCCAAGATTGGACAGAAGAGACCCAGTACTTC. The V call is TRBV4-1, the J call TRBJ2-5; perhaps TRBD1 as D (6 bases). From germline, CDR1 is MGHRA and CDR2 YSYEKL. The ends were cut back, 0 bases at V and 3 bases at J, with 8 bases in the middle. The CDR3 totals 14 residues.

The chain employs TRBV4-1 and TRBJ2-1; D unclear. Trimming took 1 base from V and 0 from J, leaving 7 bases between them. Germline V CDR1 and CDR2: MGHRA, YSYEKL. The CDR3 is 15 residues long. CDR3 loop: CASSQAQSSYNEQFF. Here the CDR3 DNA reads TGCGCCAGCAGCCAAGCACAGAGCTCCTACAATGAGCAGTTCTTC.

There are a few counts of this clone. The chain uses TRBV6-6 and TRBJ2-3, with D perhaps matching TRBD2 (6 bases). V gave up 2 bases and J gave up 1 base, with 10 bases separating them. This CDR3 comprises 15 residues. Germline assignment: CDR1 MNHNY and CDR2 SVGAGI (reference sequence). This CDR3 reads CASSYNPSGTDTQYF. The CDR3 region has the DNA TGTGCCAGCAGTTACAATCCTAGCGGCACAGATACGCAGTATTTT.

V is TRBV2 and J is TRBJ2-7; perhaps D is TRBD1 or TRBD2 (5 bases each). Germline loops: CDR1 SNHLY, CDR2 FYNNEI. This CDR3 is 14 amino acids long. The V end lost 3 bases, the J end lost 3 bases, and 12 bases lay between the germline ends. The CDR3: CASSEGTRNYEQYF. The CDR3, as DNA: TGTGCCAGCAGTGAGGGGACGCGGAACTACGAGCAGTACTTC.

The rearrangement links TRBV10-1 to TRBJ2-1, with TRBD1 as a possible D gene (6 bases). Trimming removed 2 bases at V and 4 bases at J, with 9 bases between. CDR3 length: 14 residues. Germline V lookup: CDR1 WNHNN, CDR2 SYGVQD (reference sequence). In nucleotides, the CDR3 is TGCGCCAGCAGTGAGGACAGGATTTACAATGAGCAGTTCTTC. Its translation: CASSEDRIYNEQFF.

In this sample, this clone turned up once. The rearrangement links TRBV2 to TRBJ2-3; 7 bases are shared with TRBD2. Germline V lookup: CDR1 SNHLY, CDR2 FYNNEI. Unmatched junction bases numbered 2, after V lost 5 bases and J lost 0 bases. There are 14 residues in the CDR3. The CDR3 DNA is TGTGCCAGCAGTAGCGGGGCGAGCACAGATACGCAGTATTTT. This gives the protein CASSSGASTDTQYF. Full variable domain (rest looked up from reference TRBV2 and TRBJ2-3): EPEVTQTPSHQVTQMGQEVILRCVPISNHLYFYWYRQILGQKVEFLVSFYNNEISEKSEIFDDQFSVERPDGSNFTLKIRSTKLEDSAMYFCASSSGASTDTQYFGPGTRLTVL.

The chain couples TRBV10-2 to TRBJ1-1, with 7 bases matching TRBD1. Per the germline V gene, CDR1 is WSHSY and CDR2 is SAAADI. Losses at the gene ends were 0 bases for V and 7 bases for J; bases not matched to a gene: 5. CDR3 length: 14 residues. Written as DNA, the CDR3 is TGCGCCAGCAGTGAGTCAAGGGGACAGTATGAAGCTTTCTTT. Its protein is CASSESRGQYEAFF.

The J gene is TRBJ1-1, the V gene TRBV28, with TRBD1 matching 8 bases. This CDR3 is built from 14 residues. Germline CDR1 reads MDHEN; CDR2 reads SYDVKM. Trimming took 5 bases from V and 4 from J; bases not matched to a gene: 6. The CDR3 region has the DNA TGTGCCAGCAGTCCCAGACAGGGGCCCACTGAAGCTTTCTTT. Protein: CASSPRQGPTEAFF.

The chain has TRBV27 and TRBJ2-1, with 8 bases that match TRBD2. The CDR3 has 15 residues. Germline CDR1 MNHEY, CDR2 SMNVEV (reference sequence). Losses at the gene ends were 8 bases for V and 4 bases for J; bases not matched to a gene: 10. CDR3 sequence reads: CASGKGTRDYNEQFF. As DNA, the CDR3 is TGTGCCAGCGGAAAGGGGACTAGGGATTACAATGAGCAGTTCTTC.

The chain has TRBV27 and TRBJ2-1; D remains ambiguous. Germline V gives CDR1 MNHEY, CDR2 SMNVEV (reference sequence). The germline V and J ends were trimmed by 3 bases and 7 bases, with 10 bases remaining between them. The CDR3 runs to 13 residues. CDR3 nucleotides: TGTGCCAGCAGTTTCCTTAGTTGGAATGAGCAGTTCTTC. This codes for CASSFLSWNEQFF.

The chain recombines TRBV6-6 with TRBJ2-7, with 9 bases lining up with TRBD2. The CDR3 is made up of 14 amino acids. After removal of 6 bases from V and 3 bases from J, the junction contained 6 bases not matched to a gene. Looked up from germline, CDR1 is MNHNY and CDR2 is SVGAGI (reference sequence). The CDR3 region has the DNA TGTGCCAGCAGCCAGGGACTAGCTAACTACGAGCAGTACTTC. It encodes CASSQGLANYEQYF.

This chain joins TRBV28 and TRBJ1-3; unclear D gene. The germline CDR1 and CDR2 sequences are MDHEN and SYDVKM. With 8 bases removed from V and 0 bases from J, the gap between germline ends came to 11 bases. The CDR3 has 14 amino acids. In DNA, the CDR3 is TGTGCCAGCTCACAGCTCCGCTCTGGAAACACCATATATTTT. Its protein is CASSQLRSGNTIYF.

The V and J genes are TRBV6-5 and TRBJ2-3; perhaps TRBD2 as D (5 bases). This CDR3 comprises 13 residues. Germline-derived CDR1 and CDR2 are MNHEY and SVGAGI. V lost 0 bases to trimming and J lost 14 bases, with 15 bases between them. CDR3 sequence: CASSYSYVGVWYF. CDR3 DNA sequence: TGTGCCAGCAGTTACTCGTATGTCGGGGTATGGTATTTT.

J is TRBJ1-1 and V is TRBV29-1; a weak D match, TRBD1 (5 bases). Germline-derived CDR1 and CDR2 are SQVTM and ANQGSEA. V was trimmed by 6 bases and J by 10 bases, leaving 15 bases between them. This CDR3 has 11 residues. The DNA of the CDR3 is TGCAGCGTCGCACCTGCTGGGGCAGCTTTCTTT. Its protein is CSVAPAGAAFF. The complete variable domain, with remaining parts taken from reference TRBV29-1 and TRBJ1-1, reads SAVISQKPSRDICQRGTSLTIQCQVDSQVTMMFWYRQQPGQSLTLIATANQGSEATYESGFVIDKFPISRPNLTFSTLTVSNMSPEDSSIYLCSVAPAGAAFFGQGTRLTVV.

The V gene is TRBV13, the J gene TRBJ2-3; D unclear. This CDR3 is 12 amino acids long. Germline-derived CDR1 and CDR2 are PRHDT and FYEKMQ (reference sequence). With 5 bases removed from V and 2 bases from J, the gap between germline ends came to 5 bases. Here the CDR3 DNA reads TGTGCCAGCAGCCCCAACACAGATACGCAGTATTTT. Translated: CASSPNTDTQYF. Looking up the rest from reference TRBV13 and TRBJ2-3 gives the full variable domain: AAGVIQSPRHLIKEKRETATLKCYPIPRHDTVYWYQQGPGQDPQFLISFYEKMQSDKGSIPDRFSAQQFSDYHSELNMSSLELGDSALYFCASSPNTDTQYFGPGTRLTVL.

V gene TRBV6-6 combines with J gene TRBJ1-1; D may be TRBD1 (5 bases). V lost 7 bases to trimming and J lost 6 bases, with 15 bases between them. The CDR3 consists of 13 residues. The germline gives CDR1 MNHNY, CDR2 SVGAGI (reference sequence). The CDR3 spells CASNSYQGSEAFF. In nucleotides, the CDR3 is TGTGCCAGCAACTCCTATCAGGGCTCTGAAGCTTTCTTT.

The gene calls are TRBV18 and TRBJ2-7; unclear D gene. CDR1 and CDR2 from the germline V gene are KGHSH and LQKENI. This CDR3 is 13 amino acids long. Trimming stripped 0 bases from V and 1 base from J, with 4 bases between. The CDR3 is CASSPPQSYEQYF. The CDR3, as DNA: TGTGCCAGCTCACCACCTCAGTCCTACGAGCAGTACTTC.

The chain couples TRBV6-6 to TRBJ2-5; D is ambiguous. Germline V gene sequence: CDR1 MNHNY, CDR2 SVGAGI (reference sequence). Deletions cut 5 bases from V and 7 bases from J, with 17 bases between. The length of the CDR3 is 14 residues. The DNA for the CDR3 is TGTGCCAGCAGTCAGGACGGTGGGTTTGTGACCCAGTACTTC. Amino acid sequence: CASSQDGGFVTQYF.

The CDR3 sequence: CAWRAPGTTETQYF. The CDR3 region has the DNA TGTGCCTGGAGGGCGCCCGGGACTACAGAGACCCAGTACTTC. The genes are TRBV30 and TRBJ2-5; 7 bases agree with TRBD2. The CDR3 runs to 14 residues. Trimming cost V 3 bases and J 4 bases; bases outside gene matches: 8. In germline, CDR1 is GTSNPN, CDR2 SVGIG (reference sequence). The variable domain in full, completed from reference TRBV30 and TRBJ2-5, reads SQTIHQWPATLVQPVGSPLSLECTVEGTSNPNLYWYRQAAGRGLQLLFYSVGIGQISSEVPQNLSASRPQDRQFILSSKKLLLSDSGFYLCAWRAPGTTETQYFGPGTRLLVL.

The V and J genes are TRBV7-9 and TRBJ1-1; 8 bases line up with TRBD1. The length of the CDR3 is 15 residues. V was pared by 0 bases and J by 8 bases, with 8 bases of the junction left unmatched. CDR1 is SEHNR and CDR2 is FQNEAQ in the germline V gene (reference sequence). The CDR3 is CASSLAQGASSEAFF. The CDR3 DNA reads as TGTGCCAGCAGCTTAGCGCAGGGGGCTTCTTCCGAAGCTTTCTTT. Drawing the rest from reference TRBV7-9 and TRBJ1-1, the complete variable domain is DTGVSQNPRHKITKRGQNVTFRCDPISEHNRLYWYRQTLGQGPEFLTYFQNEAQLEKSRLLSDRFSAERPKGSFSTLEIQRTEQGDSAMYLCASSLAQGASSEAFFGQGTRLTVV.

This chain uses TRBV5-1 with TRBJ2-7; a weak D match, TRBD1 (6 bases). There are 13 residues in the CDR3. V was trimmed by 6 bases and J by 0 bases, leaving 10 bases between them. Germline CDR1 SGHRS, CDR2 YFSETQ. This CDR3 is CASTGQNSYEQYF. CDR3 nucleotides: TGCGCCAGCACCGGACAGAACTCCTACGAGCAGTACTTC.

The chain uses TRBV30 and TRBJ2-6; 8 nucleotides align to TRBD1. J was trimmed by 0 bases and V by 5 bases; bases with no gene match: 3. The CDR3 extends over 15 amino acids. CDR1 and CDR2 from the germline V gene are GTSNPN and SVGIG (reference sequence). The CDR3 bases are TGTGCCTGGGGGACAGGTGACTCTGGGGCCAACGTCCTGACTTTC. It yields the protein CAWGTGDSGANVLTF.

This chain joins TRBV7-8 and TRBJ2-7; 8 bases are shared with TRBD1. This CDR3 contains 14 residues. The V and J ends lost 5 bases and 2 bases, in that order; junction bases with no gene match: 5. Germline V CDR1 and CDR2: SGHVS, FQNEAQ. CDR3 bases: TGTGCCAGCAGCCTGGGACAGGTTACCTACGAGCAGTACTTC. It specifies CASSLGQVTYEQYF.

The chain combines TRBV2 with TRBJ2-7; D possibly corresponds to TRBD1 (5 bases). Trimming pared 0 bases from V and 1 base from J, leaving 10 bases between. From germline, CDR1 is SNHLY and CDR2 FYNNEI. The CDR3 is 15 amino acids. CDR3 amino acids: CASSEAQGKSYEQYF. The CDR3, as DNA: TGTGCCAGCAGTGAAGCGCAGGGCAAATCCTACGAGCAGTACTTC.

This clone appeared once. This rearrangement joins TRBV5-1 to TRBJ2-2, with TRBD2 identical over 8 bases. The J segment lost 5 bases and the V segment lost 0 bases, leaving 3 bases of the junction unmatched. This CDR3 has 15 residues. Germline V gene lookup returns CDR1 SGHRS and CDR2 YFSETQ. The CDR3 bases are TGCGCCAGCAGCTTGGTCGGGAGGGGAACCGGGGAGCTGTTTTTT. Its protein is CASSLVGRGTGELFF.

V gene TRBV5-1 combines with J gene TRBJ2-5; 8 positions agree with TRBD2. After removal of 6 bases from V and 2 bases from J, the junction contained 6 bases not matched to a gene. Germline-derived CDR1 and CDR2 are SGHRS and YFSETQ. The length of the CDR3 is 14 residues. The CDR3 nucleotides read TGCGCCAGCAACTTAGCGGGATTACAAGAGACCCAGTACTTC. This encodes CASNLAGLQETQYF. The full variable domain, with the rest looked up from reference TRBV5-1 and TRBJ2-5, is KAGVTQTPRYLIKTRGQQVTLSCSPISGHRSVSWYQQTPGQGLQFLFEYFSETQRNKGNFPGRFSGRQFSNSRSEMNVSTLELGDSALYLCASNLAGLQETQYFGPGTRLLVL.

This chain connects TRBV6-1 to TRBJ1-1; a possible D gene is TRBD1 (5 bases). The CDR3 has 12 amino acids. Germline CDR1 reads MNHNS; CDR2 reads SASEGT. Trimming took off 7 bases at V and 3 bases at J, with 9 bases between the two ends. CDR3 sequence reads: CASTGTDTEAFF. In nucleotides, the CDR3 is TGTGCCAGCACGGGGACCGACACTGAAGCTTTCTTT.

This rearrangement joins TRBV27 to TRBJ2-1; 7 nucleotides agree with TRBD1. V shed 6 bases and J 7 bases; nucleotides not matched to a gene: 6. This CDR3 region has 13 residues. CDR1 is MNHEY and CDR2 is SMNVEV in the germline V gene (reference sequence). CDR3 amino acids: CASRRQGRNEQFF. CDR3 in DNA: TGTGCCAGCAGAAGACAGGGACGGAATGAGCAGTTCTTC.